This T cell receptor (beta chain) was identified during a study of T cell responses to AZD1222 COVID-19 vaccine. Findings of the study overall: Most donors were white British and more were female, and clonal diversity was possibly underestimated.

Concerning this clone itself: What it binds is unknown.

The V end was cut by 5 bases, the J end by 3 bases, with 17 bases between. The CDR3 has 16 amino acids. Germline lookup yields CDR1 MDHEN and CDR2 SYDVKM. Second-dose timings of about 4 or about 12 weeks were pooled. Only in-frame clones appear in the TCRdb table, and some are missing; sequencing was by immunoSEQ multiplex PCR. The sample holds about 100,000 clones, 85% to 90% seen once. The receptor was derived from an adult who received the AZD1222 COVID-19 vaccine. The rearrangement uses TRBV28 and TRBJ2-1; perhaps TRBD1 as D (6 bases). The specimen was peripheral blood, collected 28 days after the second AZD1222 dose. The CDR3 region is CASSPPGQIIYNEQFF. CDR3 DNA: TGTGCCAGCAGTCCCCCGGGACAAATAATCTACAATGAGCAGTTCTTC. Drawing the rest from reference TRBV28 and TRBJ2-1, the complete variable domain is DVKVTQSSRYLVKRTGEKVFLECVQDMDHENMFWYRQDPGLGLRLIYFSYDVKMKEKGDIPEGYSVSREKKERFSLILESASTNQTSMYLCASSPPGQIIYNEQFFGPGTRLTVL.